The next 4 T cell receptor beta chains were all read from a single sample in a study of CD8+ T cells in alopecia areata. RNA was extracted and reverse transcribed into cDNA as the sequencing template. Here immunoSEQ multiplex PCR was the method, and the copy in TCRdb shows in-frame clones only, minus some. The sample records hundreds of thousands of clones, around 67% being singletons. This specimen consisted of CD4+ T cells sorted from blood, obtained at week 0. Source of these receptors: a human donor with alopecia areata.

The V and J genes are TRBV7-2 and TRBJ2-4; 7 bases match TRBD1. The length of the CDR3 is 15 residues. With V trimmed by 1 base and J by 6 bases, 6 bases remained unmatched. CDR1 is SGHTA and CDR2 is FQGNSA in the germline V gene. The CDR3 sequence: CASSLGEGQLNIQYF. The DNA for the CDR3 is TGTGCCAGCAGCTTAGGCGAGGGACAGTTAAACATTCAGTACTTC.

The chain carries TRBV20-1 and TRBJ2-7, with D unclear. CDR1 DFQATT and CDR2 SNEGSKA come from the germline V gene (reference sequence). The V end lost 3 bases, the J end lost 9 bases, and 12 bases lay between the germline ends. The CDR3 runs to 11 residues. CDR3 protein: CSASRLTGQYF. CDR3 nucleotides: TGCAGTGCTAGCCGACTTACGGGGCAGTACTTC.

The chain couples TRBV11-2 to TRBJ2-5; a possible D gene is TRBD2 (5 bases). The CDR3 consists of 15 residues. The V and J ends lost 0 bases and 4 bases respectively, with 12 bases between them. Germline CDR1 is SGHAT and CDR2 is FQNNGV. The CDR3 reads CASSLERAFPETQYF. CDR3 DNA sequence: TGTGCCAGCAGCTTAGAGCGGGCCTTCCCAGAGACCCAGTACTTC.

V is TRBV6-5 and J is TRBJ2-7; D is undetermined. Germline V lookup: CDR1 MNHEY, CDR2 SVGAGI. The CDR3 totals 12 residues. Deletions cut 5 bases from V and 3 bases from J, with 8 bases between. CDR3 coding DNA: TGTGCCAGCAGTGATCAGGTCTACGAGCAGTACTTC. Encoded protein: CASSDQVYEQYF.